A selection of T cell receptor beta chains follows, all from one sample in a study of blood T cell repertoires in COVID-19. TCRdb keeps only in-frame clones here, not all; method: immunoSEQ multiplex PCR. The table lists fewer than 300,000 clones, under 90% of them singletons. The sequencing input was peripheral blood. Source of these receptors: a man aged 50-59 years with COVID-19, enrolled during active disease. CDR3s include the opening cysteine and the closing phenylalanine or tryptophan. A D gene is named only where the DNA matches it firmly. Clone sizes are given selectively: once, few, many, or a class where the clone is expanded.

TRBV18	TRBD2	TRBJ2-3	-	CASSPWGTSPPTDTQYF	TGTGCCAGCTCACCATGGGGGACTAGCCCCCCCACAGATACGCAGTATTTT
TRBV18	-	TRBJ2-3	-	CASSPMFADTQYF	TGTGCCAGCTCACCTATGTTTGCAGATACGCAGTATTTT
TRBV28	-	TRBJ2-7	few	CASSLGGYEQYF	TGTGCCAGCAGTTTGGGGGGCTACGAGCAGTACTTC
TRBV6-6	-	TRBJ2-2	-	CASSRTFPSTLGVELFF	TGTGCCAGCAGTCGAACCTTCCCAAGTACCCTAGGGGTAGAGCTGTTTTTT
TRBV12-3/TRBV12-4	-	TRBJ2-1	-	CASSLASVDEQFF	TGTGCCAGCAGTCTAGCTAGCGTGGATGAGCAGTTCTTC
TRBV5-4	-	TRBJ1-3	-	CASSVDSSGNTIYF	TGTGCCAGCAGCGTCGACAGCTCTGGAAACACCATATATTTT
TRBV27	-	TRBJ1-4	-	CASRLLLPGEKLFF	TGTGCCAGCAGGCTACTCCTCCCAGGGGAAAAACTGTTTTTT
TRBV5-8	TRBD1	TRBJ1-1	-	CASSRPTGQGVVEAFF	TGTGCCAGCAGCCGTCCGACGGGACAGGGGGTAGTTGAAGCTTTCTTT
TRBV18	TRBD1	TRBJ2-2	few	CASSLRTGLEGELFF	TGTGCCAGCTCACTACGGACAGGGTTGGAGGGGGAGCTGTTTTTT
TRBV27	-	TRBJ2-2	-	CASSLSFPRAGELFF	TGTGCCAGCAGTTTGTCGTTTCCGCGTGCCGGGGAGCTGTTTTTT
TRBV6-5	-	TRBJ1-5	-	CASTRQAVNQPQHF	TGTGCCAGCACGCGACAGGCCGTGAATCAGCCCCAGCATTTT
TRBV3-1/TRBV3-2	-	TRBJ2-1	-	CASSQGVNRVNEQFF	TGTGCCAGCAGCCAAGGGGTTAACCGGGTTAATGAGCAGTTCTTC
TRBV5-1	-	TRBJ1-4	-	CASSFQGREKLFF	TGCGCCAGCAGCTTCCAGGGAAGAGAAAAACTGTTTTTT
TRBV9	TRBD2	TRBJ2-5	-	CASSVAVGGLAGGGQETQYF	TGTGCCAGCAGCGTAGCGGTAGGGGGTCTAGCGGGAGGGGGCCAAGAGACCCAGTACTTC
TRBV19	-	TRBJ2-7	once	CASSIADTSYEQYF	TGTGCCAGTAGTATAGCGGACACCTCCTACGAGCAGTACTTC
TRBV7-8	-	TRBJ2-7	-	CATTSGGATYEQYF	TGTGCCACTACGTCGGGGGGCGCCACCTACGAGCAGTACTTC
TRBV3-1/TRBV3-2	TRBD1	TRBJ1-1	-	CASSRAGQGYEAFF	TGTGCCAGCAGCCGAGCCGGACAGGGCTATGAAGCTTTCTTT
TRBV5-4	TRBD2	TRBJ2-1	-	CASSPASGGAKAYNEQFF	TGTGCCAGCAGCCCAGCAAGCGGGGGAGCTAAAGCCTACAATGAGCAGTTCTTC
TRBV6-5	-	TRBJ2-7	-	CASSQGQHEQYF	TGTGCCAGCAGCCAAGGACAGCACGAGCAGTACTTC
TRBV7-8	TRBD1	TRBJ1-6	-	CASKGENRGFNSPLHF	TGTGCCAGCAAAGGAGAAAACAGGGGCTTTAATTCACCCCTCCACTTT
TRBV7-2	TRBD2	TRBJ2-7	-	CASSLGASGGRSEQHF	TGTGCCAGCAGCTTAGGGGCTAGCGGGGGTAGGAGCGAGCAGCACTTC
TRBV18	-	TRBJ2-1	-	CASSWGGEQFF	TGTGCCAGCTCATGGGGAGGTGAGCAGTTCTTC
TRBV30	-	TRBJ1-6	-	CAWVTGRDSPLHF	TGTGCCTGGGTCACAGGGCGGGATTCACCCCTCCACTTT
TRBV25-1	-	TRBJ1-1	-	CASSPSGGPEAFF	TGTGCCAGCAGCCCCTCGGGGGGGCCTGAAGCTTTCTTT
TRBV4-1	TRBD1	TRBJ2-7	-	CASSQDDRGYYEQYF	TGCGCCAGCAGCCAAGATGACAGGGGATATTACGAGCAGTACTTC
TRBV15	TRBD1	TRBJ1-2	-	CATSLYTPGGSYGYTF	TGTGCCACCAGCCTATATACCCCAGGGGGTAGCTATGGCTACACCTTC
TRBV27	TRBD1	TRBJ1-5	-	CASSPTDRASQPQHF	TGTGCCAGCAGTCCTACCGACAGGGCGAGTCAGCCCCAGCATTTT
TRBV5-1	-	TRBJ1-1	-	CASSPGPFEAFF	TGCGCCAGCAGCCCAGGGCCTTTTGAAGCTTTCTTT
TRBV11-3	-	TRBJ2-3	-	CASSFTGSTDTQYF	TGTGCCAGCAGCTTTACAGGAAGCACAGATACGCAGTATTTT
TRBV24-1	TRBD2	TRBJ2-7	-	CATSDLRVAGGISYEQYF	TGTGCCACCAGTGATTTGAGAGTAGCGGGAGGCATATCCTACGAGCAGTACTTC
TRBV5-1	TRBD2	TRBJ2-7	-	CASSLAGTSDEQYF	TGCGCCAGCAGCTTGGCCGGGACTAGTGACGAGCAGTACTTC
TRBV3-1/TRBV3-2	TRBD2	TRBJ2-1	-	CASSPHGTSGVDEQFF	TGTGCCAGCAGCCCCCACGGGACTAGCGGGGTCGATGAGCAGTTCTTC
TRBV6-5	TRBD1	TRBJ1-2	-	CPHRDRGRNGYTF	TGCCCCCATCGGGACAGGGGTCGAAATGGCTACACCTTC
TRBV6-5	-	TRBJ1-2	-	CASRDSWGYGYTF	TGTGCCAGCAGAGACAGCTGGGGCTATGGCTACACCTTC
TRBV5-1	TRBD1	TRBJ1-2	-	CASSLGQGTYGYTF	TGCGCCAGCAGCTTGGGACAGGGAACCTATGGCTACACCTTC
TRBV6-5	TRBD1	TRBJ2-1	-	CASSYGDRAVNEQFF	TGTGCCAGCAGTTACGGAGACAGGGCTGTAAATGAGCAGTTCTTC
TRBV6-5	-	TRBJ1-6	-	CASSSEDINSPLHF	TGTGCCAGCAGTTCGGAGGATATCAATTCACCCCTCCACTTT
TRBV19	-	TRBJ1-5	few	CASRLISAGRAQHF	TGTGCCAGTAGATTAATTTCGGCGGGAAGGGCCCAGCATTTT
TRBV4-3	-	TRBJ2-1	-	CASSHTQGNEQFF	TGCGCCAGCAGCCACACTCAGGGCAATGAGCAGTTCTTC
TRBV9	-	TRBJ1-2	-	CASSAQPGGARYGYTF	TGTGCCAGCAGCGCTCAACCCGGGGGGGCCCGATATGGCTACACCTTC
TRBV15	-	TRBJ2-7	-	CATSESPLAAYEQYF	TGTGCCACCAGCGAAAGTCCCTTGGCCGCCTACGAGCAGTACTTC
TRBV6-4	TRBD1	TRBJ2-5	few	CASSRDRGETQYF	TGTGCCAGCAGTCGAGACAGGGGAGAGACCCAGTACTTC
TRBV7-2	-	TRBJ2-7	-	CASSSGGGVESYEQYF	TGTGCCAGCAGCTCGGGGGGCGGGGTAGAATCCTACGAGCAGTACTTC
TRBV7-2	TRBD1	TRBJ2-7	-	CASSPSGQGYEQYF	TGTGCCAGCAGCCCCTCGGGACAGGGGTACGAGCAGTACTTC
TRBV27	-	TRBJ1-5	-	CASSITGPNQPQHF	TGTGCCAGCAGCATTACAGGGCCCAATCAGCCCCAGCATTTT
TRBV5-4	TRBD1	TRBJ1-4	-	CASSTRQGEIEKLFF	TGTGCCAGCAGCACCAGACAGGGGGAAATCGAAAAACTGTTTTTT
TRBV4-3	-	TRBJ1-2	-	CASSQDYRARDGYTF	TGCGCCAGCAGCCAAGACTACAGGGCTCGAGATGGCTACACCTTC
TRBV6-5	TRBD1	TRBJ2-7	-	CASSVGTGTSYEQYF	TGTGCCAGCAGCGTTGGGACAGGGACCTCCTACGAGCAGTACTTC
TRBV29-1	-	TRBJ2-7	-	CSTRGTVGSYEQYF	TGCAGCACCCGGGGGACAGTGGGATCCTACGAGCAGTACTTC
TRBV7-3	-	TRBJ1-1	-	CASSLDGVMNTEAFF	TGTGCCAGCAGCTTAGATGGAGTCATGAACACTGAAGCTTTCTTT
TRBV6-6	TRBD2	TRBJ2-7	-	CASSYSISGNYEQYF	TGTGCCAGCAGTTACTCGATTAGCGGGAACTACGAGCAGTACTTC
TRBV7-9	-	TRBJ2-7	-	CASSPRVVSEQYF	TGTGCCAGCAGCCCCCGGGTAGTGAGCGAGCAGTACTTC
TRBV6-2/TRBV6-3	-	TRBJ1-5	once	CASSPALRGLDISNQPQHF	TGTGCCAGCAGTCCCGCCCTGAGGGGACTGGATATTAGCAATCAGCCCCAGCATTTT
TRBV27	-	TRBJ2-1	-	CASSRSGYSYNEQFF	TGTGCCAGCAGTCGGAGCGGTTACTCCTACAATGAGCAGTTCTTC
TRBV28	-	TRBJ2-7	-	CASSLYDSTYEQYF	TGTGCCAGCAGTTTATACGACAGTACCTACGAGCAGTACTTC
TRBV2	-	TRBJ1-2	-	CASSERETYGYTF	TGTGCCAGCAGTGAAAGGGAGACCTATGGCTACACCTTC
TRBV2	TRBD2	TRBJ2-3	-	CASSSGGSGTPTDTQYF	TGTGCCAGCAGTTCCGGTGGCAGCGGGACCCCCACAGATACGCAGTATTTT
TRBV7-8	-	TRBJ1-2	few	CASSFFSRFQGRYGYTF	TGTGCCAGCAGCTTTTTTTCCCGGTTTCAGGGAAGATATGGCTACACCTTC
TRBV7-9	-	TRBJ1-1	-	CASSLKGDTEAFF	TGTGCCAGCAGCTTAAAAGGGGACACTGAAGCTTTCTTT
TRBV5-4	TRBD1	TRBJ2-1	-	CASSKQGDVYNEQFF	TGTGCCAGCAGCAAACAGGGGGACGTTTACAATGAGCAGTTCTTC